This T cell receptor beta chain stems from a study of blood T cells in healthy people across ages. Of note for this clonotype: The target antigen is unknown.

A J-beta primer mix and a sample-barcoded 5' primer were used in a second PCR of roughly 7 to 12 cycles. TCRdb passed the 5' RACE reads through MiXCR, listing each CDR3 protein once. Found here are hundreds of thousands of distinct CDR3 sequences, nearly 25% of them singletons; the top ten hold around 10%. The CDR3 loop spans 14 amino acids. J gave up 4 bases and V 8 bases, and 6 bases lay outside the gene matches. Per the germline V gene, CDR1 is MGHDK and CDR2 is SYGVNS. Study outcomes and limitations: Total diversity from one million sequenced T cells was likely underestimated.

The same sample was also used in a study of T cells of mothers and their children.

The rearrangement uses TRBV25-1 and TRBJ2-5; 11 nucleotides match TRBD1. This receptor was identified in a boy aged 5 to 17 in good health. Sample: blood. The CDR3 sequence is CASGGQGAGETQYF. As DNA, the CDR3 is TGTGCCAGCGGAGGACAGGGGGCTGGAGAGACCCAGTACTTC.